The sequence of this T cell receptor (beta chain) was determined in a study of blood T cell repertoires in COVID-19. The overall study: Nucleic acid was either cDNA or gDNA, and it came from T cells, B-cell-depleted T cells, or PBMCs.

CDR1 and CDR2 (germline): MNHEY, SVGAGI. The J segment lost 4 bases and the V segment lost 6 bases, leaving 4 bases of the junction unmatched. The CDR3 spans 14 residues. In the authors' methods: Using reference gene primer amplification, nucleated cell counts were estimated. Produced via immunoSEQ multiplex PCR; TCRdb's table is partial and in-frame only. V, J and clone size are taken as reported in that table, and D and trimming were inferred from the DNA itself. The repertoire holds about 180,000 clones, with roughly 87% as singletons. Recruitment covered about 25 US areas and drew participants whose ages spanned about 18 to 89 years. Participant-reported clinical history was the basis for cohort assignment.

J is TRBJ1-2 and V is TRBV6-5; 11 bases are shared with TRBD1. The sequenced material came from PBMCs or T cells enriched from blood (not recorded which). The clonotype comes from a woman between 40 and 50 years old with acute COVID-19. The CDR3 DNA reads TGTGCCAGCAGCCCCGGGACAGGGGGCTATGGCTACACCTTC. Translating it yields CASSPGTGGYGYTF.